This entry lists 8 T cell receptor beta chains sequenced from one sample in a study of immune evolution from preneoplasia to lung adenocarcinoma. The protocol was immunoSEQ multiplex PCR, while the TCRdb copy is restricted to in-frame clones and leaves out a portion. The data contain fewer than 1,500 clones, over 70% of them singletons. Specimen: FFPE adjacent normal lung tissue. The receptors were sampled from a person between 60 and 70 years old with lung adenocarcinoma.

The V call is TRBV27, the J call TRBJ2-2, with 7 bases aligning to TRBD2. V dropped 3 bases and J dropped 1; count of bases not matched to a gene: 11. Germline values: CDR1 MNHEY, CDR2 SMNVEV (reference sequence). CDR3 length equals 18 residues. This CDR3 reads CASSFVGRGRQNTGELFF. CDR3 nucleotide sequence: TGTGCCAGCAGTTTTGTGGGGCGCGGGAGACAGAACACCGGGGAGCTGTTTTTT.

V and J are TRBV4-1 and TRBJ2-1; D is unclear. This CDR3 is 15 amino acids long. V lost 3 bases to trimming and J lost 6 bases, with 15 bases between them. Germline V lookup: CDR1 MGHRA, CDR2 YSYEKL. The CDR3 here is CASSQVIADGNEQFF. CDR3 sequence (DNA): TGCGCCAGCAGCCAGGTTATTGCCGACGGCAATGAGCAGTTCTTC.

The rearrangement joins TRBV30 to TRBJ2-1; the D gene is possibly TRBD2 (6 bases). The CDR3 length is 13 residues. Trimming removed 0 bases at V and 15 bases at J, with 18 bases between. CDR1 is GTSNPN and CDR2 is SVGIG in the germline V gene (reference sequence). The chain's CDR3 is CAWSVREFLALFF. As DNA, the CDR3 is TGTGCCTGGAGTGTACGTGAGTTCCTAGCGCTGTTCTTC.

The rearrangement uses TRBV25-1 and TRBJ2-3; D is unresolved. Germline V lookup: CDR1 MGHDK, CDR2 SYGVNS. V gave up 5 bases and J gave up 4 bases, with 10 bases separating them. The CDR3 sequence is 13 residues long. CDR3 bases: TGTGCCAGCAGTATAGGGTTCGCAGATACGCAGTATTTT. Encoded protein: CASSIGFADTQYF.

This clone showed up just a few times. The chain links TRBV30 to TRBJ1-5; D unclear. This CDR3 has 13 amino acids. Germline CDR1 is GTSNPN and CDR2 is SVGIG (reference sequence). V was trimmed by 2 bases and J by 3 bases, leaving 8 bases between them. CDR3 in amino acids: CAWSSGYNQPQHF. CDR3 nucleotide sequence: TGTGCCTGGAGTAGTGGGTACAATCAGCCCCAGCATTTT.

The chain joins TRBV30 to TRBJ1-2; D gene uncertain. The CDR3 length is 11 residues. V dropped 6 bases and J dropped 8 bases, with 13 bases sitting between them. Germline V gene sequence: CDR1 GTSNPN, CDR2 SVGIG (reference sequence). CDR3 DNA sequence: TGTGCCTGCGACCAACCCCAAGGCTACACCTTC. Protein product: CACDQPQGYTF.

V is TRBV11-2 and J is TRBJ1-2; D is unclear. Trimming cost V 1 base and J 6 bases, with 6 bases left between them. This CDR3 spans 12 amino acids. Germline loops: CDR1 SGHAT, CDR2 FQNNGV. CDR3 nucleotide sequence: TGTGCCAGCAGCTTAGTGACTGATGGCTACACCTTC. Its protein product is CASSLVTDGYTF.

The rearrangement joins TRBV20-1 to TRBJ2-7, with D perhaps given as TRBD1 or TRBD2 (5 bases each). The CDR3 length is 11 residues. V was shortened by 6 bases and J by 6 bases, with 12 bases between the two germline ends. CDR1 and CDR2 (germline): DFQATT, SNEGSKA (reference sequence). DNA of the CDR3: TGCAGTGCCTGGGACGCCGGCGAGCAGTACTTC. It yields the protein CSAWDAGEQYF.